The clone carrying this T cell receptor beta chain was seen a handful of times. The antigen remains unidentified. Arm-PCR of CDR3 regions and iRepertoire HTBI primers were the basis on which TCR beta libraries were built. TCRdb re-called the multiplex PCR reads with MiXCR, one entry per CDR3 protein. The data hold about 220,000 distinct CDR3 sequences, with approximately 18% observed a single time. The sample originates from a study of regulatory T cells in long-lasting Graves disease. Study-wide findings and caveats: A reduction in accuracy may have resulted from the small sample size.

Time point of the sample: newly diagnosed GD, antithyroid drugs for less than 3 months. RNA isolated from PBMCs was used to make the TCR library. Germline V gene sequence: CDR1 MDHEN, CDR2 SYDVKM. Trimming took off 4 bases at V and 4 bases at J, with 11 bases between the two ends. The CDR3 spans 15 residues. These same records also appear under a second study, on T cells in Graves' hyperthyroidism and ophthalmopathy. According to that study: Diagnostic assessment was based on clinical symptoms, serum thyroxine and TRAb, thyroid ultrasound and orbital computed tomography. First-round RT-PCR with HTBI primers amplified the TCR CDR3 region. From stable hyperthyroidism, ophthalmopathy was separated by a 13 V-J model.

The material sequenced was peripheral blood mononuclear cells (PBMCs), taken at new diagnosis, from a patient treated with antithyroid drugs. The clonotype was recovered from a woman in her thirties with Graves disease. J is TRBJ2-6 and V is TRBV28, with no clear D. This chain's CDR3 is CASSSIGAGANVLTF. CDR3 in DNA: TGTGCCAGCAGTTCTATCGGTGCCGGGGCCAACGTCCTGACTTTC.